These 16 T cell receptor beta chains share one sample of origin, sequenced in a study of beta chain features in type 1 diabetes. Expressed TCRB transcripts got sequenced, as all isolated RNA was reverse transcribed. The repertoire was sequenced with immunoSEQ multiplex PCR; TCRdb's copy has only in-frame clones and lacks some. In the table there are under 500,000 clones, about 29% of which are singletons. The sequenced material came from naive CD4+ T cells from blood. The receptors stem from a man between 18 and 29 years old in good health.

In this sample, this clone turned up a few times. The gene calls are TRBV5-1 and TRBJ2-1; 7 bases are shared with TRBD2. Germline V gene sequence: CDR1 SGHRS, CDR2 YFSETQ. This CDR3 spans 16 amino acids. J was trimmed by 2 bases and V by 4 bases; bases with no gene match: 9. In DNA form, the CDR3 reads TGCGCCAGCAGCCCCACTCTAGCGGCTGCCTACAATGAGCAGTTCTTC. Its protein is CASSPTLAAAYNEQFF.

The V gene is TRBV2, the J gene TRBJ2-3, with D maybe TRBD1 (5 bases). Per germline, CDR1 SNHLY and CDR2 FYNNEI. The CDR3 has 13 residues. Trimming took 1 base from V and 7 from J, leaving 9 bases between them. The chain's CDR3 is CASSEGRDHTQYF. CDR3 coding DNA: TGTGCCAGCAGTGAAGGCAGGGATCATACGCAGTATTTT.

This clone was observed once. This chain uses TRBV7-2 with TRBJ2-7; maybe TRBD2 (6 bases). The CDR3 runs to 15 residues. Germline V gives CDR1 SGHTA, CDR2 FQGNSA. V gave up 0 bases and J gave up 5 bases, with 14 bases separating them. The CDR3 DNA reads as TGTGCCAGCAGCTTAGCCGGGACGGAGGGCCACGAGCAGTACTTC. Translating gives CASSLAGTEGHEQYF.

The chain combines TRBV28 with TRBJ2-1, with 10 bases aligning to TRBD2. The germline gives CDR1 MDHEN, CDR2 SYDVKM. Trimming cost V 4 bases and J 3 bases; bases outside gene matches: 9. The CDR3 totals 17 residues. CDR3 region: CASSSGGGLAVYNEQFF. CDR3 sequence (DNA): TGTGCCAGCAGTTCAGGGGGCGGACTAGCGGTCTACAATGAGCAGTTCTTC.

The chain couples TRBV28 to TRBJ2-4; 7 bases fit TRBD1. The CDR3 runs to 14 residues. Germline CDR1 reads MDHEN; CDR2 reads SYDVKM. The V and J ends lost 2 bases and 7 bases, in that order; junction bases with no gene match: 5. CDR3 DNA sequence: TGTGCCAGCAGTTTAGGTGACAGGGTGAACATTCAGTACTTC. It yields the protein CASSLGDRVNIQYF.

The table lists this clone with a few counts. The chain joins TRBV30 to TRBJ2-3; D is perhaps TRBD2 (6 bases). This CDR3 spans 15 amino acids. CDR1 and CDR2 (germline): GTSNPN, SVGIG (reference sequence). V gave up 0 bases and J gave up 5 bases, with 15 bases separating them. The CDR3 reads CAWSVKGMRGDTQYF. DNA of the CDR3: TGTGCCTGGAGTGTAAAAGGAATGCGGGGAGATACGCAGTATTTT.

This clone was seen a few times. This chain uses TRBV30 with TRBJ1-5; D is uncertain. Germline V gene sequence: CDR1 GTSNPN, CDR2 SVGIG (reference sequence). This CDR3 region has 13 residues. Trimming cost V 7 bases and J 4 bases, with 14 bases left between them. The CDR3 reads CAFAGSTNQPQHF. DNA of the CDR3: TGTGCCTTCGCCGGCAGTACGAATCAGCCCCAGCATTTT.

This clone showed up just a few times. The chain links TRBV7-2 to TRBJ2-5; TRBD2 matches 10 bases. The germline gives CDR1 SGHTA, CDR2 FQGNSA. Losses at the gene ends were 5 bases for V and 2 bases for J; bases not matched to a gene: 14. The CDR3 is made up of 18 amino acids. The CDR3 coding sequence is TGTGCCAGCAGCCCCCGCACTTTAGCGGGAGGCTGGCAAGAGACCCAGTACTTC. The encoded protein is CASSPRTLAGGWQETQYF.

This rearrangement joins TRBV4-2 to TRBJ2-1, with a tentative D call TRBD2 (6 bases). V was cut by 0 bases and J by 12 bases, with 12 bases left in between. The CDR3 is 13 amino acids. Germline V gene sequence: CDR1 LGHNA, CDR2 YNFKEQ. The CDR3 coding sequence is TGTGCCAGCAGCCAAGATCGGACCGGGGGGCAGTTCTTC. Amino acid sequence: CASSQDRTGGQFF.

This clone turned up a few times. This chain connects TRBV4-2 to TRBJ2-1; 9 positions match TRBD1. The CDR3 contains 16 residues. CDR1 is LGHNA and CDR2 is YNFKEQ in the germline V gene. V trimming: 1 base; J trimming: 6 bases; junction bases outside the gene matches: 7. CDR3 residues: CASSQGDRDGGNEQFF. For the CDR3, the DNA is TGTGCCAGCAGCCAAGGGGACAGGGATGGGGGCAATGAGCAGTTCTTC.

The table lists this clone with a few counts. The rearrangement uses TRBV19 and TRBJ2-5, with a weak D call TRBD2 (5 bases). The V end was cut by 3 bases, the J end by 5 bases, with 19 bases between. The CDR3 consists of 16 residues. CDR1 is LNHDA, CDR2 SQIVND, per germline (reference sequence). The chain's CDR3 is CASSMRASWMLETQYF. The CDR3 region has the DNA TGTGCCAGTAGTATGCGGGCTAGCTGGATGTTGGAGACCCAGTACTTC.

V usage is TRBV28 and J usage is TRBJ2-7; 8 nucleotides align to TRBD2. This CDR3 region has 15 residues. Germline V gene data show CDR1 as MDHEN and CDR2 as SYDVKM. V lost 5 bases, J lost 3 bases, and 9 bases stayed unmatched. CDR3 amino acids: CASSVTSGVVYEQYF. The DNA for the CDR3 is TGTGCCAGCAGTGTTACTAGCGGAGTGGTCTACGAGCAGTACTTC.

A note on this clone: The same CDR3 arises from other DNA sequences in this sample as well. The rearrangement uses TRBV9 and TRBJ2-3, with D possibly matching TRBD1 (6 bases). Germline lookup yields CDR1 SGDLS and CDR2 YYNGEE. The CDR3 sequence is 14 residues long. Trimming removed 3 bases from V and 1 base from J, with 9 bases in between. The CDR3, as DNA: TGTGCCAGCAGCGCTCGGACAGGCACAGATACGCAGTATTTT. Protein: CASSARTGTDTQYF.

This clone was counted between two and nine times. The V and J genes are TRBV7-9 and TRBJ2-3; 8 positions agree with TRBD2. CDR3 size: 15 residues. V dropped 3 bases and J dropped 2; count of bases not matched to a gene: 4. Germline CDR1 SEHNR, CDR2 FQNEAQ (reference sequence). CDR3 loop: CASSLTSAFTDTQYF. The CDR3 region has the DNA TGTGCCAGCAGCTTGACTAGCGCCTTCACAGATACGCAGTATTTT.

This clone showed up just a few times. The chain combines TRBV19 with TRBJ2-1, with 9 bases fitting TRBD1. Germline CDR1 and CDR2: LNHDA and SQIVND (reference sequence). The CDR3 runs 13 residues. J lost 8 bases, V lost 5 bases, and 4 bases had no gene match. This CDR3 is CASSDWDRDEQFF. The CDR3 region has the DNA TGTGCCAGTAGTGATTGGGACAGGGATGAGCAGTTCTTC. The entire variable domain, with the rest obtained from reference TRBV19 and TRBJ2-1, is as follows: DGGITQSPKYLFRKEGQNVTLSCEQNLNHDAMYWYRQDPGQGLRLIYYSQIVNDFQKGDIAEGYSVSREKKESFPLTVTSAQKNPTAFYLCASSDWDRDEQFFGPGTRLTVL.

This clone turned up a few times. The identical CDR3 is also encoded by other nucleotide sequences in the sample. The chain has TRBV5-1 and TRBJ2-5, with D possibly being TRBD1 (6 bases). The CDR3 length is 14 residues. The germline V gene encodes CDR1 SGHRS and CDR2 YFSETQ. V was cut by 2 bases and J by 2 bases, with 10 bases left in between. CDR3 sequence reads: CASSFGQIQETQYF. CDR3 DNA: TGCGCCAGCAGCTTTGGACAGATACAAGAGACCCAGTACTTC. Supplemented by reference TRBV5-1 and TRBJ2-5, the full variable domain reads KAGVTQTPRYLIKTRGQQVTLSCSPISGHRSVSWYQQTPGQGLQFLFEYFSETQRNKGNFPGRFSGRQFSNSRSEMNVSTLELGDSALYLCASSFGQIQETQYFGPGTRLLVL.